Reported below is one TCR beta chain. What it recognizes is unknown. This record comes from a study of shared clonotypes between healthy human individuals. Study-level information: Sampling drew on donors who were two women and a few men aged 18 to 49.

Overall study findings and caveats: Larger estimated richness was generally seen in naive subsets than in memory subsets. Naive CD4 clonotypes overlapped across a handful of donors at approximately 5%.

The method was immunoSEQ multiplex PCR; TCRdb's version includes in-frame clones alone and lacks a portion of them. The data contain over a million clones, approximately 97% of them singletons. Among the donors, all were Caucasian adults who lived in Nashville, Tennessee. In germline, CDR1 is SGHRS, CDR2 YFSETQ. The CDR3 has 13 amino acids. Trimming stripped 8 bases from V and 0 bases from J, with 10 bases between. This sequence was found in a man aged 30-40 years in good health. This chain connects TRBV5-1 to TRBJ2-3; a weak D match, TRBD2 (6 bases). Input material: naive CD4+ T cells sorted from blood. Regarding subset: CD45RA+ positively selected. CDR3 DNA: TGCGCCAGTGGGACTTCTAGCACAGATACGCAGTATTTT. This translates into CASGTSSTDTQYF.